This TCR beta chain stems from a study of blood T cell repertoires in COVID-19. Assay: immunoSEQ multiplex PCR; the TCRdb copy retains only in-frame clones and omits some. The sample lists about 92,000 clones, about 85% seen once, with 35% to 45% in the top ten. This clone was seen once. Germline loops: CDR1 SQVTM, CDR2 ANQGSEA. This CDR3 has 13 residues. The ends were cut back, 7 bases at V and 3 bases at J, with 14 bases in the middle. Sequenced material: peripheral blood. The gene calls are TRBV29-1 and TRBJ2-3; perhaps TRBD2 as D (6 bases). This clonotype was sampled from a man of 80 years or more with acute or convalescent COVID-19. CDR3 bases: TGCAGCGGGAGGGAGCTTTTAACAGATACGCAGTATTTT. As protein: CSGRELLTDTQYF.